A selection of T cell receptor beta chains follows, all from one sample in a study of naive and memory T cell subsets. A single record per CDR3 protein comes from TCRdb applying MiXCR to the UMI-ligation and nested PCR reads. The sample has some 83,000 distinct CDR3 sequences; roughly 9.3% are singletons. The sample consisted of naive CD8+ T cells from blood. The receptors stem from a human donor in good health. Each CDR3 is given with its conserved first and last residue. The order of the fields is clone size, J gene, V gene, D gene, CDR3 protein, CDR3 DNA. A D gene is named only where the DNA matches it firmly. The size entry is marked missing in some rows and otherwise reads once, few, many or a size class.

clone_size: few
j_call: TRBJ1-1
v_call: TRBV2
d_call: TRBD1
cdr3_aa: CATGTGVNTEAFF
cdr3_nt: TGTGCCACCGGGACAGGGGTGAACACTGAAGCTTTCTTT

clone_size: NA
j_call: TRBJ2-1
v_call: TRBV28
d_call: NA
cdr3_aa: CASSQDYPISYNEQFF
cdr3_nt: TGTGCCAGCAGTCAAGACTACCCCATATCCTACAATGAGCAGTTCTTC

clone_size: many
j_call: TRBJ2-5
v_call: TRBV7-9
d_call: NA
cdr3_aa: CASSSTGDKGTQYF
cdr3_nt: TGTGCCAGCAGCTCAACCGGAGACAAGGGGACCCAGTACTTC

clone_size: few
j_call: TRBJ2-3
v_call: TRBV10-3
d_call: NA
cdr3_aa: CAIRQESTDTQYF
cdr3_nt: TGTGCCATCAGACAGGAGAGCACAGATACGCAGTATTTT

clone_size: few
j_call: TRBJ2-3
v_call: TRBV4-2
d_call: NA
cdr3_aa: CASSQGAQGTDTQYF
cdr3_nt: TGTGCCAGCAGCCAAGGTGCTCAGGGCACAGATACGCAGTATTTT

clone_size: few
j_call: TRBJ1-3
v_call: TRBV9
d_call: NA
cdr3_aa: CASSPGNTIYF
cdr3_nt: TGTGCCAGCAGCCCTGGAAACACCATATATTTT

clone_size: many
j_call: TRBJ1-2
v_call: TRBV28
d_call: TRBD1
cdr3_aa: CASSPGQGPYGYTF
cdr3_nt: TGTGCCAGCAGTCCGGGACAGGGGCCCTATGGCTACACCTTC

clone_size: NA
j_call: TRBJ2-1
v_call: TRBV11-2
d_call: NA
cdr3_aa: CASSATGDGSYNEQFF
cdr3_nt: TGTGCCAGCAGCGCAACTGGAGATGGTTCCTACAATGAGCAGTTCTTC

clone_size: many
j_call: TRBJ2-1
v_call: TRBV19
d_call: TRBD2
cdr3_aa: CASSGPGLAGENEQFF
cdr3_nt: TGTGCCAGTAGTGGCCCGGGACTAGCGGGAGAGAATGAGCAGTTCTTC

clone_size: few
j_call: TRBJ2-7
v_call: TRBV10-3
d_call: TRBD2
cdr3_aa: CAIRKWTSGDYEQYF
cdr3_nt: TGTGCCATCAGAAAATGGACTAGCGGAGACTACGAGCAGTACTTC

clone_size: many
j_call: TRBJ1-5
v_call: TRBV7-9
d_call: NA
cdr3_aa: CASSLSAGSNQPQHF
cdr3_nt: TGTGCCAGCAGCCTCTCAGCGGGAAGCAATCAGCCCCAGCATTTT

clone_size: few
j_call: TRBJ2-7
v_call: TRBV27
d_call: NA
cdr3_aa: CASSLSGTSREQYF
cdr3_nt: TGTGCCAGCAGTTTATCTGGGACCAGCCGCGAGCAGTACTTC

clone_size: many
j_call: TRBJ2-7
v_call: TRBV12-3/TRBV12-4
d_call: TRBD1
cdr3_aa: CASSLRDRGAYEQYF
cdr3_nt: TGTGCCAGCAGTTTAAGGGACAGGGGCGCCTACGAGCAGTACTTC

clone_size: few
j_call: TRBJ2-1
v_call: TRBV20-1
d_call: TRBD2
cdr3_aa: CSARGGTSGSLSSYNEQFF
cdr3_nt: TGCAGTGCTAGAGGGGGGACTAGCGGGTCCCTTAGCTCCTACAATGAGCAGTTCTTC

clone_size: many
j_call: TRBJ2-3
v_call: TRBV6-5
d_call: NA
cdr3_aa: CAIELGDTQYF
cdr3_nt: TGTGCCATCGAGTTGGGAGATACGCAGTATTTT

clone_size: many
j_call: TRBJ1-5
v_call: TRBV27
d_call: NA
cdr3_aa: CASSSGAGNQPQHF
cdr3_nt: TGTGCCAGCAGTTCCGGAGCGGGCAATCAGCCCCAGCATTTT

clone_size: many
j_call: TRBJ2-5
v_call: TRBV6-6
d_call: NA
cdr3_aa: CASSYSTREKETQYF
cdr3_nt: TGTGCCAGCAGTTACTCGACGCGGGAAAAAGAGACCCAGTACTTC

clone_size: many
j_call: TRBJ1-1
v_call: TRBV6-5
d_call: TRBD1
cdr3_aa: CASSYNFGQVLTEAFF
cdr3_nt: TGTGCCAGCAGTTACAACTTCGGACAGGTTTTAACTGAAGCTTTCTTC

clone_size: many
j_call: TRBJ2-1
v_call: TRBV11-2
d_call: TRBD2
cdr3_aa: CASSLDLEGGPSNEQFF
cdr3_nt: TGTGCCAGCAGCTTAGATCTGGAGGGAGGGCCGTCCAATGAGCAGTTCTTC

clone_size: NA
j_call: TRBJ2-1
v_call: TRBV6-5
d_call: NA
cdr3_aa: CASSYAETNEQFF
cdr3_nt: TGTGCCAGCAGTTACGCAGAGACCAATGAGCAGTTCTTC

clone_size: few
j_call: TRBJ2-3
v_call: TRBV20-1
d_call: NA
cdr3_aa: CSAGQYLTDTQYF
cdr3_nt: TGCAGTGCTGGACAGTACCTCACAGATACGCAGTATTTT

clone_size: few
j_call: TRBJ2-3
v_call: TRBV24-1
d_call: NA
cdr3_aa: CATSETGLEDTQYF
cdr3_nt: TGTGCCACCAGTGAAACGGGACTTGAAGATACGCAGTATTTT

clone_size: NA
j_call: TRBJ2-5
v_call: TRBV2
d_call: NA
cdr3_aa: CARLSSGTGTQYF
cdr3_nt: TGTGCCAGGTTATCTAGCGGGACAGGGACCCAGTACTTC

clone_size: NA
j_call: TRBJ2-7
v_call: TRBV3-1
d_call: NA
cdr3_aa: CASSQPWQRYEQYF
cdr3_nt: TGTGCCAGCAGCCAACCTTGGCAGAGGTACGAGCAGTACTTC

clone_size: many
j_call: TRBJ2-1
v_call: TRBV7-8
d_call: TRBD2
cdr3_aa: CASSLPVRLAGYNEQFF
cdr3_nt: TGTGCCAGCAGCCTCCCAGTAAGACTAGCGGGTTACAATGAGCAGTTCTTC

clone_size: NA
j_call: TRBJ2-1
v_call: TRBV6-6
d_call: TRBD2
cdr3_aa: CASSYLTSGTYNEQFF
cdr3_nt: TGTGCCAGCAGTTACTTGACTAGCGGGACCTACAATGAGCAGTTCTTC

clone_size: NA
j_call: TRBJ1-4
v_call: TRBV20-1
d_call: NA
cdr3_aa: CSAIEYRVSNEKLFF
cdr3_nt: TGCAGTGCTATCGAATACAGGGTTTCTAATGAAAAACTGTTTTTT

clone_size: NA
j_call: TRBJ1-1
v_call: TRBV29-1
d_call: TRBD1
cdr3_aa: CSVEGRSGTGVTEAFF
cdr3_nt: TGCAGCGTTGAAGGGCGTAGCGGGACAGGGGTGACTGAAGCTTTCTTT

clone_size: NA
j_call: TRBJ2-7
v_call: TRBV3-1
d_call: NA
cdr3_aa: CASSQDRVKVSEQYF
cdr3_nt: TGTGCCAGCAGCCAAGACAGGGTGAAGGTATCCGAGCAGTACTTC

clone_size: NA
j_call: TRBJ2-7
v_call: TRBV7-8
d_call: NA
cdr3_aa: CASSARARTPTYEQYF
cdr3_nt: TGTGCCAGCAGCGCCCGGGCCAGGACACCAACCTACGAGCAGTACTTC

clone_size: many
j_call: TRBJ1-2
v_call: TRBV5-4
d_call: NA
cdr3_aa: CASSLEGLSGSYGYTF
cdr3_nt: TGTGCCAGCAGCTTGGAAGGTTTGAGTGGCAGCTATGGCTACACCTTC

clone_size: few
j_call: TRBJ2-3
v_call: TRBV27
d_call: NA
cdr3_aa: CASSASTDTQYF
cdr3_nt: TGTGCCAGCAGTGCCAGCACAGATACGCAGTATTTT

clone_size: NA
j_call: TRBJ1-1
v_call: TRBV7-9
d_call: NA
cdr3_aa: CASSLEVTEAFF
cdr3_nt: TGTGCCAGCAGCTTAGAGGTAACTGAAGCTTTCTTT

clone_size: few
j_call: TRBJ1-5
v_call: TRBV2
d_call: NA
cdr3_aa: CASSEALTSNQPQHF
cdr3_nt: TGTGCCAGCAGTGAAGCGCTCACTTCAAATCAGCCCCAGCATTTT

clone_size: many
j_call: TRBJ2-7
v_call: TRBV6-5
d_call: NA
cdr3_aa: CASSPGYQPYEQYF
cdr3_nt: TGTGCCAGCAGTCCAGGGTACCAACCCTACGAGCAGTACTTC

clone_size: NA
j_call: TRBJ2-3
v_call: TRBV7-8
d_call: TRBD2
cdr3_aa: CASSQTSGRSVTDTQYF
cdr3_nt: TGTGCCAGCAGCCAGACTAGCGGGAGATCGGTGACAGATACGCAGTATTTT

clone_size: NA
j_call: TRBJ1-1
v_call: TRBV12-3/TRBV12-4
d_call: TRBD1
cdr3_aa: CASGDRGNEAFF
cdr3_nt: TGTGCCAGCGGGGACAGGGGGAATGAAGCTTTCTTT

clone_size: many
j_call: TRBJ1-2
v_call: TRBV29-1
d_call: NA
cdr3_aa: CSVESQGSLYGYTF
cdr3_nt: TGCAGCGTTGAAAGTCAGGGATCACTCTATGGCTACACCTTC